This T cell receptor beta chain comes out of a study of CDR3 diversity in severe acne. This clonotype appeared a few times. TCRdb re-called the PCR reads through MiXCR, storing one row per CDR3 protein. The data contain more than 70,000 distinct CDR3 sequences, less than 65% of them singletons. Germline CDR1 and CDR2: SNHLY and FYNNEI. Trimming took 0 bases from V and 1 from J, leaving 15 bases between them. This CDR3 is built from 17 residues. This TCR derives from a male donor with severe acne vulgaris. The chain joins TRBV2 to TRBJ1-1; D call uncertain. Sequenced input: blood. The CDR3 coding sequence is TGTGCCAGCAGTGAAGCGCTTCGGCTACACGGGAACACTGAAGCTTTCTTT. Translation gives CASSEALRLHGNTEAFF.